This T cell receptor beta chain emerged from a study of shared clonotypes between healthy human individuals. Study context: Samples came from a couple of female and a few male donors aged 18 to 49. Three CD4 naive, three CD4 memory, two CD8 naive and one CD8 memory plate were used per donor. Findings of the study overall: Deeper or shallower sequencing was expected to change how clonotypes are shared among donors.

As regards this clone: Its antigen remains unknown.

The CDR3 runs to 17 residues. Germline V gene lookup returns CDR1 SGHRS and CDR2 YFSETQ. V was clipped by 0 bases and J by 3 bases; unmatched bases: 9. Sequencing used immunoSEQ multiplex PCR; TCRdb keeps in-frame clones, though not all of them. Of 95,000 to 120,000 clones listed, around two thirds are singletons. In CD8 memory, CD45RO+ cells were put together with CCR7-negative CD45RA+ TemRA cells. The TCR sequence derives from a young woman in good health. Sequencing input: memory CD8+ T cells sorted from blood. As to subset: CD45RO+ cells pooled with CCR7-negative TemRA cells. V is TRBV5-1 and J is TRBJ2-4; 7 nucleotides line up with TRBD2. The CDR3 sequence: CASSLAGGSVDKNIQYF. As DNA, the CDR3 is TGCGCCAGCAGCTTGGCTGGCGGGAGCGTGGACAAAAACATTCAGTACTTC.